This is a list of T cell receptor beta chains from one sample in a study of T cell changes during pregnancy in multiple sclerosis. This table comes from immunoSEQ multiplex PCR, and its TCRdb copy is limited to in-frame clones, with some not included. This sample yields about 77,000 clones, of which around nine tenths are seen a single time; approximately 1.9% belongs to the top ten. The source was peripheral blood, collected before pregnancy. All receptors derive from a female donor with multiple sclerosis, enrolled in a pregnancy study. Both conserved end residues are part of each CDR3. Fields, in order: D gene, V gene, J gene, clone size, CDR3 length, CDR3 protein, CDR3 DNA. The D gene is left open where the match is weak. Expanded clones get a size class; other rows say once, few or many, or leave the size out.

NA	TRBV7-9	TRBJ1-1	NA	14	CASSLVLGVTEAFF	TGTGCCAGCAGCTTAGTCTTGGGAGTGACTGAAGCTTTCTTT
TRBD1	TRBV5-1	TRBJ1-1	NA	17	CASSLVRQGASLTEAFF	TGCGCCAGCAGCTTGGTAAGACAGGGGGCTTCACTCACTGAAGCTTTCTTT
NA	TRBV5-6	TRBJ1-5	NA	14	CASSLGTRGQPQHF	TGTGCCAGCAGCCTCGGCACCCGAGGTCAGCCCCAGCATTTT
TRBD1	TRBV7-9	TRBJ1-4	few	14	CASSPGTGNEKLFF	TGTGCCAGCAGCCCCGGGACAGGGAATGAAAAACTGTTTTTT
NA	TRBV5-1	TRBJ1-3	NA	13	CASSRDLGNTIYF	TGCGCCAGCAGTCGGGATCTTGGAAACACCATATATTTT
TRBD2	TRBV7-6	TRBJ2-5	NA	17	CASSSRLAGGQEETQYF	TGTGCCAGCAGCTCCCGACTGGCGGGGGGGCAGGAAGAGACCCAGTACTTC
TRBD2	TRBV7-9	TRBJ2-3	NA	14	CASSHSGGTDTQYF	TGTGCCAGCAGCCATAGCGGGGGCACAGATACGCAGTATTTT
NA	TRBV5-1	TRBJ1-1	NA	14	CASSLTVSDTEAFF	TGCGCCAGCAGCTTAACGGTGAGCGACACTGAAGCTTTCTTT
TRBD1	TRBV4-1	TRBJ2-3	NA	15	CASSLTGVPTDTQYF	TGCGCCAGCAGCCTGACAGGGGTGCCCACAGATACGCAGTATTTT
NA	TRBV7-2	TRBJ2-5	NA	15	CASSLGVGLAETQYF	TGTGCCAGCAGCTTAGGCGTAGGGCTAGCGGAGACCCAGTACTTC
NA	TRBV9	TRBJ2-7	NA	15	CASSVAGTFGDEQYF	TGTGCCAGCAGCGTAGCTGGCACGTTCGGGGACGAGCAGTACTTC
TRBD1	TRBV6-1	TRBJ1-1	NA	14	CASSEGQGRTEAFF	TGTGCCAGCAGTGAAGGACAGGGTCGAACTGAAGCTTTCTTT
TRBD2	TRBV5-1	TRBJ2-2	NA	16	CASSLAPSGGTGELFF	TGCGCCAGCAGCTTGGCCCCTAGCGGGGGCACCGGGGAGCTGTTTTTT
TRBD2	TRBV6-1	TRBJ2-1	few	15	CASSQGGGTYNEQFF	TGTGCCAGCAGTCAGGGCGGGGGGACTTACAATGAGCAGTTCTTC
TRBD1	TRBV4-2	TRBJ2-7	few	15	CASSPRGIPANEQYF	TGTGCCAGCAGCCCCAGGGGGATCCCGGCTAACGAGCAGTACTTC
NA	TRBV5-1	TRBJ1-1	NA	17	CASSLAPRASRGTEAFF	TGCGCCAGCAGCTTGGCTCCACGCGCTTCCCGAGGGACTGAAGCTTTCTTT
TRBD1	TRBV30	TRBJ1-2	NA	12	CACQGVSDGYTF	TGTGCCTGCCAGGGGGTGAGCGATGGCTACACCTTC
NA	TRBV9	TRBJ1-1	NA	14	CASKGIGGATEAFF	TGTGCCAGCAAGGGGATCGGGGGAGCCACTGAAGCTTTCTTT
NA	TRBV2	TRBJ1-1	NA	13	CASSEQGSAEAFF	TGTGCCAGCAGTGAACAGGGGAGCGCTGAAGCTTTCTTT
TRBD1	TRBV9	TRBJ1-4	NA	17	CASSGGTGPATNEKLFF	TGTGCCAGCAGCGGGGGGACAGGGCCCGCAACTAATGAAAAACTGTTTTTT
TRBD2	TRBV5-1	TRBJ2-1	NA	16	CASSSTSGGGHNEQFF	TGCGCCAGCAGCTCAACTAGCGGGGGGGGCCACAATGAGCAGTTCTTC
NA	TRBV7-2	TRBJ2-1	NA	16	CASSPRGGTQANEQFF	TGTGCCAGCAGCCCGAGGGGGGGTACCCAGGCCAATGAGCAGTTCTTC